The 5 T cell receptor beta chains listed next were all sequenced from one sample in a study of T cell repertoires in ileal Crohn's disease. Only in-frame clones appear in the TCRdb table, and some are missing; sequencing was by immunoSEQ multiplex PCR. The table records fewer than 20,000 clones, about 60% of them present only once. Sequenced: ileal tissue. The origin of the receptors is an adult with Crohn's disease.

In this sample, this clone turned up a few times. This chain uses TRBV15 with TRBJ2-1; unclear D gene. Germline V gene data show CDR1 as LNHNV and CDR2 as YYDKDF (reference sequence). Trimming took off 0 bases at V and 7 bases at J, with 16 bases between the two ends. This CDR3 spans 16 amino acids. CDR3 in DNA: TGTGCCACCAGCAGAGATTCCGACGCCCTAGGAAATGAGCAGTTCTTC. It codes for CATSRDSDALGNEQFF.

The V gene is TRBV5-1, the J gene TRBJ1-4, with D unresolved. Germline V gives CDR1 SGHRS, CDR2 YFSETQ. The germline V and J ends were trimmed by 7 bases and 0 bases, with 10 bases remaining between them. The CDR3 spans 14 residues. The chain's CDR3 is CASSEEATNEKLFF. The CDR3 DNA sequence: TGCGCCAGCTCGGAGGAGGCAACTAATGAAAAACTGTTTTTT.

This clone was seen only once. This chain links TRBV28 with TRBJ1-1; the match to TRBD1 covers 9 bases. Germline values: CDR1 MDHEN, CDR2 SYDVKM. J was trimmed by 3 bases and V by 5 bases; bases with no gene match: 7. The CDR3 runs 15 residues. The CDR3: CASSPLQGAYTEAFF. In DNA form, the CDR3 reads TGTGCCAGCAGTCCCCTACAGGGGGCATACACTGAAGCTTTCTTT.

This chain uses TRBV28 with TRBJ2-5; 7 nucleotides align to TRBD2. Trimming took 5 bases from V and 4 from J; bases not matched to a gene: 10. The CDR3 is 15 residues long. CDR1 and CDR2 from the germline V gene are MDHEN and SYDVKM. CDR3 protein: CASSPSGVAGETQYF. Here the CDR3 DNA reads TGTGCCAGCAGTCCTTCGGGGGTAGCGGGAGAGACCCAGTACTTC.

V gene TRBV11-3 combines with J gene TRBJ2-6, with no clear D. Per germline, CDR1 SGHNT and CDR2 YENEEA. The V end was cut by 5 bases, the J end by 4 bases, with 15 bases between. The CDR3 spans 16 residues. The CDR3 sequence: CASSPGVGRGANVLTF. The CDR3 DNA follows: TGTGCCAGCAGCCCCGGAGTGGGTCGCGGGGCCAACGTCCTGACTTTC.